These T cell receptor beta chains were read from a single sample in a study of T cells after yellow fever vaccination. TCRdb itself ran the 5' RACE reads through MiXCR, one entry per CDR3 protein. The sample lists 300,000 to 350,000 distinct CDR3 sequences; about 4% were seen once. Specimen: PBMCs, collected 5 days after the yellow fever booster vaccination. The receptor set was obtained from a man aged 18 to 29 who received the YFV17D yellow fever vaccine. Each CDR3 is given with its conserved first and last residue. Fields, in order: D gene, J gene, V gene, clone size, CDR3 protein, CDR3 DNA. The D gene is left open where the match is weak. Not all rows give a size; the values are once, few, many and, for expanded clones, a class.

TRBD2 | TRBJ2-3 | TRBV6-5 | few | CASSYVSAGGDTQYF | TGTGCCAGCAGTTACGTATCAGCGGGGGGGGATACGCAGTATTTT
NA | TRBJ1-1 | TRBV4-1 | few | CASSQGWALNTEAFF | TGCGCCAGCAGCCAAGGATGGGCGCTGAACACTGAAGCTTTCTTT
NA | TRBJ2-3 | TRBV4-3 | many | CASSQENKGQYTDTQYF | TGCGCCAGCAGCCAAGAGAACAAAGGACAGTACACAGATACGCAGTATTTT
TRBD1 | TRBJ1-1 | TRBV10-2 | many | CASRANRGETEAFF | TGCGCCAGCAGGGCCAACAGGGGCGAAACTGAAGCTTTCTTT
TRBD1 | TRBJ2-3 | TRBV4-2 | NA | CASSTPGQGFGDTQYF | TGTGCCAGCAGTACCCCGGGACAGGGGTTTGGAGATACGCAGTATTTT
NA | TRBJ2-5 | TRBV5-1 | many | CASSLGTQETQYF | TGCGCCAGCAGCTTGGGGACCCAAGAGACCCAGTACTTC
TRBD1 | TRBJ1-2 | TRBV6-6 | NA | CATTPGQGSYTF | TGTGCCACTACACCGGGACAGGGGAGCTACACCTTC
NA | TRBJ2-7 | TRBV6-2/TRBV6-3 | many | CASSYARDGSYEQYF | TGTGCCAGCAGTTACGCCCGGGACGGCTCCTACGAGCAGTACTTC
NA | TRBJ1-2 | TRBV20-1 | NA | CSASGRGDYGYTF | TGCAGTGCTAGCGGAAGAGGAGACTATGGCTACACCTTC
TRBD1 | TRBJ2-3 | TRBV18 | few | CASSPPGQGTSDTQYF | TGTGCCAGCTCACCACCGGGACAGGGGACCTCAGATACGCAGTATTTT
NA | TRBJ2-5 | TRBV4-1 | few | CASSQAGLGETQYF | TGCGCCAGCAGCCAGGCAGGGTTAGGGGAGACCCAGTACTTC
NA | TRBJ2-1 | TRBV12-3/TRBV12-4 | many | CASSPRGVHEQFF | TGTGCCAGCAGTCCCAGGGGGGTTCATGAGCAGTTCTTC
NA | TRBJ2-2 | TRBV4-3 | NA | CASSQESFVNTGELFF | TGCGCCAGCAGCCAAGAGAGCTTCGTGAACACCGGGGAGCTGTTTTTT
NA | TRBJ2-4 | TRBV5-6 | NA | CASSLVGSTSIQYF | TGTGCCAGCAGCTTGGTCGGTAGCACGAGCATTCAGTACTTC
NA | TRBJ2-3 | TRBV27 | many | CASSPSGGGKTDTQYF | TGTGCCAGCAGTCCAAGCGGTGGGGGAAAAACAGATACGCAGTATTTT
NA | TRBJ1-1 | TRBV18 | few | CASSPIQWAEAFF | TGTGCCAGCTCACCGATTCAGTGGGCTGAAGCTTTCTTT
NA | TRBJ2-6 | TRBV6-2/TRBV6-3 | many | CASSRMPGARGANVLTF | TGTGCCAGCTCCAGAATGCCGGGGGCGAGAGGGGCCAACGTCCTGACTTTC
NA | TRBJ1-2 | TRBV4-3 | NA | CASSGGQLGGLYGYTF | TGCGCCAGCAGCGGAGGACAGCTGGGAGGCCTTTATGGCTACACCTTC
TRBD2 | TRBJ2-2 | TRBV4-2 | many | CASSRKLAGATGELFF | TGTGCCAGCAGCCGTAAACTAGCGGGGGCCACCGGGGAGCTGTTTTTT
NA | TRBJ2-1 | TRBV20-1 | many | CSASAGFNEQFF | TGCAGTGCTAGTGCCGGGTTCAATGAGCAGTTCTTC